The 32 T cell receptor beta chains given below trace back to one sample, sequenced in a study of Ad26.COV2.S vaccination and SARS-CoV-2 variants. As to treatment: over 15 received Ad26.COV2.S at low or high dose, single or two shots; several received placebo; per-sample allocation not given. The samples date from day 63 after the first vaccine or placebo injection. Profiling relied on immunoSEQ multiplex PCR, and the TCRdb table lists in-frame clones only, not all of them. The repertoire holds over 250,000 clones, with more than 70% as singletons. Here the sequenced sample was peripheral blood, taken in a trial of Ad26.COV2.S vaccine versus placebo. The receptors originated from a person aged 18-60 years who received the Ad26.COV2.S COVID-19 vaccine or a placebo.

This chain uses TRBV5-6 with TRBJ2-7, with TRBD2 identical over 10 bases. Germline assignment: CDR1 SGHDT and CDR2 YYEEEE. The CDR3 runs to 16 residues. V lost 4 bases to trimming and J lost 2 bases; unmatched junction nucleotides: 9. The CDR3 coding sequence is TGTGCCAGCAGCCCTCAGACTAGCGGGCTTACCTACGAGCAGTACTTC. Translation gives CASSPQTSGLTYEQYF.

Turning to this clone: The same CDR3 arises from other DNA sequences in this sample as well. The CDR3 DNA reads as TGTGCCAGCAGTCCGACTAGCGGAAGCACAGATACGCAGTATTTT. Protein sequence: CASSPTSGSTDTQYF. The chain is built from TRBV3-1 (or the pseudogene TRBV3-2) and TRBJ2-3; 9 bases fit TRBD2. The CDR3 extends over 15 amino acids. The germline gives CDR1 LGHDT, CDR2 YNNKEL (reference sequence). Trimming at V came to 6 bases and at J to 0 bases, leaving 4 bases not matched to a gene.

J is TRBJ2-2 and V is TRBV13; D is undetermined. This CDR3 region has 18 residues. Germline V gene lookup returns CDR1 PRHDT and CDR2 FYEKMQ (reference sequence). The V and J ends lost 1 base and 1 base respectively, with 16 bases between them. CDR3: CASSLDLRSTENTGELFF. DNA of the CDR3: TGTGCCAGCAGCTTAGACCTCCGTTCGACGGAGAACACCGGGGAGCTGTTTTTT.

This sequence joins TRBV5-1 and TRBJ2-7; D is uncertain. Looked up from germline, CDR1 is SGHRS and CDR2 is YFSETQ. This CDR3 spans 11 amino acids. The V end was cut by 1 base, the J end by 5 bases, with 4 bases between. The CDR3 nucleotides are TGCGCCAGCAGCTTGAGTAACGAGCAGTACTTC. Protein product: CASSLSNEQYF.

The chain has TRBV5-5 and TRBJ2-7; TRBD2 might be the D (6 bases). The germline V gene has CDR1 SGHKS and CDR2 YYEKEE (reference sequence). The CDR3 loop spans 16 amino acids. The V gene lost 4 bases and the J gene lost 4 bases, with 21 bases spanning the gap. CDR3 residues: CASSHPRGRGGYEQYF. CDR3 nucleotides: TGTGCCAGCAGCCACCCTCGCGGCCGCGGAGGGTACGAGCAGTACTTC.

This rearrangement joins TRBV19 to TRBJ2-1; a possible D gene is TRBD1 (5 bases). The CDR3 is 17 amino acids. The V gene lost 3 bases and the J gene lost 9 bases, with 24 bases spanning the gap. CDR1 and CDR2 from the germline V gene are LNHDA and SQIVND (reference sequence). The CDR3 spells CASSIGEGRGSKGEQFF. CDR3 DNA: TGTGCCAGTAGTATCGGAGAAGGTAGGGGATCTAAGGGTGAGCAGTTCTTC.

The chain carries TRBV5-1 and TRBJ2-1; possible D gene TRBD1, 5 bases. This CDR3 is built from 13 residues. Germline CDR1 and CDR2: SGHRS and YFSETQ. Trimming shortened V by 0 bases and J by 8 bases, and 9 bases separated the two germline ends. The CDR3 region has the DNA TGCGCCAGCAGCTTGGCCAGGGTACATGAGCAGTTCTTC. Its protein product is CASSLARVHEQFF.

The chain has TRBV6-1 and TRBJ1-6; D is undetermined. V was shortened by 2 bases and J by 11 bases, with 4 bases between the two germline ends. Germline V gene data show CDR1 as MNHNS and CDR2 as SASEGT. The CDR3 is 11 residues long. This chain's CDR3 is CASSETTPLHF. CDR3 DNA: TGTGCCAGCAGTGAAACGACACCCCTCCACTTT.

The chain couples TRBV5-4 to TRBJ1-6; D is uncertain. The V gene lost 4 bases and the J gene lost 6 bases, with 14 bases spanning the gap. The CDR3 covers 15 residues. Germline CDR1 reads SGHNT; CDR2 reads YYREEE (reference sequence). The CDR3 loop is CASSNGRTPNSPLHF. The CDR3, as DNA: TGTGCCAGCAGCAATGGACGGACCCCTAATTCACCCCTCCACTTT.

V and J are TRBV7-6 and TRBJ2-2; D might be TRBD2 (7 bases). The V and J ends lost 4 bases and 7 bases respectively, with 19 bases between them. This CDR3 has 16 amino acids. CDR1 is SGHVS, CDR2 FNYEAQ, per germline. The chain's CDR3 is CASSYGGGTVGGELFF. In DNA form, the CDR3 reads TGTGCCAGCAGCTATGGGGGGGGCACAGTAGGCGGGGAGCTGTTTTTT. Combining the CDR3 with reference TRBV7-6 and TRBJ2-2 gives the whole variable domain GAGVSQSPRYKVTKRGQDVALRCDPISGHVSLYWYRQALGQGPEFLTYFNYEAQQDKSGLPNDRFSAERPEGSISTLTIQRTEQRDSAMYRCASSYGGGTVGGELFFGEGSRLTVL.

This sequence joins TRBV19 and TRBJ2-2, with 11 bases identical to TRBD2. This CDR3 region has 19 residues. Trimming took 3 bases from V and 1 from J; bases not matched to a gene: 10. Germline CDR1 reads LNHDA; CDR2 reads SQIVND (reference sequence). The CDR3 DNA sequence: TGTGCCAGTAGTATTGGAAGGCTAGCGGGAGGAAGGAACACCGGGGAGCTGTTTTTT. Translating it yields CASSIGRLAGGRNTGELFF.

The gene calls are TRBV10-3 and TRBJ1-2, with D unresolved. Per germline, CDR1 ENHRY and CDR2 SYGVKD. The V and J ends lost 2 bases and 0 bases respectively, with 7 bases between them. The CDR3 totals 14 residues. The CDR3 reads CAISEIQTNYGYTF. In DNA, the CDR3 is TGTGCCATCAGTGAGATCCAGACTAACTATGGCTACACCTTC.

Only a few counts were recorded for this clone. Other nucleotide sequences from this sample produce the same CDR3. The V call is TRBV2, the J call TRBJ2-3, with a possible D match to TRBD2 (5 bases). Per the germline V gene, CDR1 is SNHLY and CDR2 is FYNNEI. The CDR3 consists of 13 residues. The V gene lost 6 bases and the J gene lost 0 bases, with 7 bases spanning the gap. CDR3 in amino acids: CASSSGSTDTQYF. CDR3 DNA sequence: TGTGCCAGCAGCAGCGGTAGCACAGATACGCAGTATTTT.

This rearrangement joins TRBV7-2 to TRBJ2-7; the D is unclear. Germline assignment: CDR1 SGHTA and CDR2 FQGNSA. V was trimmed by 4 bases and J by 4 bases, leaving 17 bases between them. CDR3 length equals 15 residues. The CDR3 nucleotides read TGTGCCAGCAGCTCAGCGTGGGTTCAAAGGTACGAGCAGTACTTC. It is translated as CASSSAWVQRYEQYF.

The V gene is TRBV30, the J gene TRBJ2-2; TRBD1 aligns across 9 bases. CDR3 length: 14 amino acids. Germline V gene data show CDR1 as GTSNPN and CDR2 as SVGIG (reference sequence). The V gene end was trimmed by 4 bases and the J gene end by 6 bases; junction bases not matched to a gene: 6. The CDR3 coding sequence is TGTGCCTGGATTCAACAGGGGGCCGCCGGGGAGCTGTTTTTT. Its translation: CAWIQQGAAGELFF.

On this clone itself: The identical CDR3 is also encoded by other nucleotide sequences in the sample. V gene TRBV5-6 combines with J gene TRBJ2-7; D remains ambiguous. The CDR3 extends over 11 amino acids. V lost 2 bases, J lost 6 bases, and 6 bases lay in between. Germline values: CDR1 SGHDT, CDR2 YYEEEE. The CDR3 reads CASSFRIEQYF. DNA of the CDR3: TGTGCCAGCAGCTTCCGAATCGAGCAGTACTTC.

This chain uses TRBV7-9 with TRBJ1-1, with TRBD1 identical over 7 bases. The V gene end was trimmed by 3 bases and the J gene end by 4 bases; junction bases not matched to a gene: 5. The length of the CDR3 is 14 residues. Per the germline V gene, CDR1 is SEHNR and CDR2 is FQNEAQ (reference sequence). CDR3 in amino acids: CASSFKGAGTEAFF. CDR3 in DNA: TGTGCCAGCAGCTTCAAGGGGGCGGGCACTGAAGCTTTCTTT.

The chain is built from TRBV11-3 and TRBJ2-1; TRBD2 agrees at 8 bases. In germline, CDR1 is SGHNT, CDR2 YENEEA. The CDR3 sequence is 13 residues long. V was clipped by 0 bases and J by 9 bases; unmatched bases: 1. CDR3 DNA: TGTGCCAGCAGCTTAGACCGGGAGGGTGAGCAGTTCTTC. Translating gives CASSLDREGEQFF.

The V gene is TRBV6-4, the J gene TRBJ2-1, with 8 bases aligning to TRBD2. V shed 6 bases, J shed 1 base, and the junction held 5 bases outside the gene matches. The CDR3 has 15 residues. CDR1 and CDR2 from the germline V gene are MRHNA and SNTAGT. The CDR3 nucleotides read TGTGCCAGCAGGGGGACGGGGGGGTCCTACAATGAGCAGTTCTTC. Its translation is CASRGTGGSYNEQFF.

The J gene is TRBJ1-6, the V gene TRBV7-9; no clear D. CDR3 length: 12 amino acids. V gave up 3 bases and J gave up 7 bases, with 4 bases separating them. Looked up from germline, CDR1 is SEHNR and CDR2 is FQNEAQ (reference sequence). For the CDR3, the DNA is TGTGCCAGCAGCTTCAGGAATTCACCCCTCCACTTT. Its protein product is CASSFRNSPLHF. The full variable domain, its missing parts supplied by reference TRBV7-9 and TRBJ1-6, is DTGVSQNPRHKITKRGQNVTFRCDPISEHNRLYWYRQTLGQGPEFLTYFQNEAQLEKSRLLSDRFSAERPKGSFSTLEIQRTEQGDSAMYLCASSFRNSPLHFGNGTRLTVT.

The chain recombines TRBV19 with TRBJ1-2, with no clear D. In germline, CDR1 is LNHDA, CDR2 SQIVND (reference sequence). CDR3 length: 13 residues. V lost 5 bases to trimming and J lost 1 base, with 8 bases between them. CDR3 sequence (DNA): TGTGCCAGTAGTGTAAACAGTAACTATGGCTACACCTTC. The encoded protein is CASSVNSNYGYTF.

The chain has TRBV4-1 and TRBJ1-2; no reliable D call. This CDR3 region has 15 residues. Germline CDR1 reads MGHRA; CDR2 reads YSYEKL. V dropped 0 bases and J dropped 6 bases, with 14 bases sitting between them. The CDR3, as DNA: TGCGCCAGCAGCCAAGATTCTTTATGGGGTGATGGCTACACCTTC. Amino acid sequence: CASSQDSLWGDGYTF.

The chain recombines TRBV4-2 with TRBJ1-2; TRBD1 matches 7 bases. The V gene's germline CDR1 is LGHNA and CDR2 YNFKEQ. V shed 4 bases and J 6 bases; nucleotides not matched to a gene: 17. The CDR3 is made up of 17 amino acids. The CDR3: CASSPSPSAGGTDGYTF. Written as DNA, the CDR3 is TGTGCCAGCAGCCCAAGCCCGTCGGCAGGGGGAACTGATGGCTACACCTTC.

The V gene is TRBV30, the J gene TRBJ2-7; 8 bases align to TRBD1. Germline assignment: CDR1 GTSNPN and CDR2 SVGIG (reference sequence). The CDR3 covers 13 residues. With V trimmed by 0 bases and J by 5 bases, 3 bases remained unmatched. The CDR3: CAWSVRQGNEQYF. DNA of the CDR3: TGTGCCTGGAGTGTACGACAGGGGAACGAGCAGTACTTC.

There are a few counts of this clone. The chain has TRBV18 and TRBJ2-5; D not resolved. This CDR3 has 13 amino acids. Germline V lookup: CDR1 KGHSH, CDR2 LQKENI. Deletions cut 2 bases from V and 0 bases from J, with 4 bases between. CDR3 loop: CASSPGHQETQYF. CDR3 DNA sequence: TGTGCCAGCTCACCAGGGCACCAAGAGACCCAGTACTTC.

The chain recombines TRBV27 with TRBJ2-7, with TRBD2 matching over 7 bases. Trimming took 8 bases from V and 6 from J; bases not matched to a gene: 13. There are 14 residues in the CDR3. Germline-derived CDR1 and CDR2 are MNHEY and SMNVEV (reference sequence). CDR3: CASRLAGAGSEQYF. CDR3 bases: TGTGCCAGCCGACTGGCGGGAGCTGGGAGCGAGCAGTACTTC.

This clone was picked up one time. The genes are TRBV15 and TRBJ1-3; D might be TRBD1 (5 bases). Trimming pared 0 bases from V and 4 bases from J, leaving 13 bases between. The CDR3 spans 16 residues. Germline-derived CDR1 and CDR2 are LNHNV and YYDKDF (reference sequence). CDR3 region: CATSRDKGVVGNTIYF. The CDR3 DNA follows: TGTGCCACCAGCAGAGACAAAGGGGTGGTCGGAAACACCATATATTTT. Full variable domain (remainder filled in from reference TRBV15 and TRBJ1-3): DAMVIQNPRYQVTQFGKPVTLSCSQTLNHNVMYWYQQKSSQAPKLLFHYYDKDFNNEADTPDNFQSRRPNTSFCFLDIRSPGLGDTAMYLCATSRDKGVVGNTIYFGEGSWLTVV.

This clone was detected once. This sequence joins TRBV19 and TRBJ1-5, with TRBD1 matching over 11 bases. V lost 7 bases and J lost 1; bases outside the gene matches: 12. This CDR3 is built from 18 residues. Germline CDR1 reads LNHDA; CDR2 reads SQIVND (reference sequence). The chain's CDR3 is CASIGTGGDPTSNQPQHF. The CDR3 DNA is TGTGCCAGTATAGGGACAGGGGGGGATCCGACCAGCAATCAGCCCCAGCATTTT.

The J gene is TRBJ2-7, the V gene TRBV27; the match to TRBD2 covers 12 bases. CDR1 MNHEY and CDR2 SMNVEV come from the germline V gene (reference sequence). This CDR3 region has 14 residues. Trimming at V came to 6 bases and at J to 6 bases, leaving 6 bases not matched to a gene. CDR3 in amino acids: CASSLAGGPGEQYF. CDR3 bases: TGTGCCAGCAGCCTAGCGGGGGGGCCTGGCGAGCAGTACTTC.

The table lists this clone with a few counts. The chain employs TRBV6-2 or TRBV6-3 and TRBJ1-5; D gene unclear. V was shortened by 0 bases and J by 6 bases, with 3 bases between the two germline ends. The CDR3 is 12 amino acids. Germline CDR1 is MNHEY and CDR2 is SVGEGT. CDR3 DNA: TGTGCCAGCAGTTACTCTTTTCAGCCCCAGCATTTT. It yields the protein CASSYSFQPQHF.

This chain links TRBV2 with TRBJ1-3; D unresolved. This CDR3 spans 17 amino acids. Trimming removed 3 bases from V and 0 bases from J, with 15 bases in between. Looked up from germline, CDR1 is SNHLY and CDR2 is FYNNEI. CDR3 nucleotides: TGTGCCAGCAGTGATAGGGTGGTCTTCCTCTCTGGAAACACCATATATTTT. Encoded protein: CASSDRVVFLSGNTIYF.

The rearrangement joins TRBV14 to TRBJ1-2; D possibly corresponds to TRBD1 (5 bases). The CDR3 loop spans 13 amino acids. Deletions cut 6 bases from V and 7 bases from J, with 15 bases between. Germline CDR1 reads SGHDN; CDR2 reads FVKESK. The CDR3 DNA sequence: TGTGCCAGCAGGGAGTTTCAGGGTAGTGGCTACACCTTC. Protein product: CASREFQGSGYTF.